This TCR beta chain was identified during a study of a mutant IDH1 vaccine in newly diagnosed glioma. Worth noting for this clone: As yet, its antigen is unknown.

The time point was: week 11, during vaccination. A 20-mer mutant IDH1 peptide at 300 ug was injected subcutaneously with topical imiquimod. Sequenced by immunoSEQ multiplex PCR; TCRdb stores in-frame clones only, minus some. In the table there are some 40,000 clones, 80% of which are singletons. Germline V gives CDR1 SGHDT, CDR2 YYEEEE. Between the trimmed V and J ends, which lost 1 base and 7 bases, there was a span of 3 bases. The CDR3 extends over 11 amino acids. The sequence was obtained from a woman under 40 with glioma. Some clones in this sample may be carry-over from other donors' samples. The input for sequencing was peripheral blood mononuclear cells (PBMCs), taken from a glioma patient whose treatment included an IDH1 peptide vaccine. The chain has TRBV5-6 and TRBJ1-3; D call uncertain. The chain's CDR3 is CASSLSNTIYF. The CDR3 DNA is TGTGCCAGCAGCTTGAGTAACACCATATATTTT.